The source of this T cell receptor beta chain is a study of T cells in Graves' hyperthyroidism and ophthalmopathy. RNA transcripts gave rise to amplified TCR beta CDR3 regions. First-round RT-PCR of the TCR CDR3 relied on the HTBI primer set. TCRdb re-called the multiplex PCR reads with MiXCR, one entry per CDR3 protein. In the table there are a few hundred thousand distinct CDR3 sequences, 15% to 20% of which are singletons. Patients were excluded for uncontrolled infection, other autoimmune disease, pregnancy or lactation. Diagnostic assessment was based on clinical symptoms, serum thyroxine and TRAb, thyroid ultrasound and orbital computed tomography. Fresh peripheral blood, 10 ml, yielded the PBMCs. Findings and limits, study-wide: Blood held most thyroid clonotypes expanded above 0.001 frequency.

This clonotype was detected many times. The antigen remains undetermined. Germline V gene data show CDR1 as LGHDT and CDR2 as YNNKEL (reference sequence). There are 15 residues in the CDR3. V lost 4 bases to trimming and J lost 4 bases, with 16 bases between them. The J gene is TRBJ1-2, the V gene TRBV3-1, with D perhaps matching TRBD1 (5 bases). This sequence originates from a man aged 40-50 years with Graves' hyperthyroidism. Sequencing was done on a sample of blood. CDR3 nucleotides: TGTGCCAGCAGCCCGGGGGGTGGAGGGAGCTATGGCTACACCTTC. Amino acids: CASSPGGGGSYGYTF.